This record concerns one T cell receptor beta chain sequence. These data originate in a study of blood T cell repertoires in COVID-19. Turning to the study itself: The study drew acute and convalescent COVID-19 samples from the United States, Italy and Spain. Sample material is recorded as cDNA or gDNA derived from T cells, B-cell-depleted T cells, or PBMCs.

Clones were sequenced by immunoSEQ multiplex PCR, and TCRdb holds only the in-frame ones, with some missing. The data contain under 100,000 clones, roughly 80% of them singletons. From germline, CDR1 is SGHTA and CDR2 FQGNSA. This CDR3 spans 14 amino acids. The V end was cut by 5 bases, the J end by 2 bases, with 11 bases between. The chain uses TRBV7-2 and TRBJ2-3, with D possibly matching TRBD1 (6 bases). The clonotype comes from a man at least 80 years old with active or convalescent COVID-19. The specimen was peripheral blood. The CDR3 DNA follows: TGTGCCAGCAGCCCCGACAGGATCACAGATACGCAGTATTTT. It is translated as CASSPDRITDTQYF.